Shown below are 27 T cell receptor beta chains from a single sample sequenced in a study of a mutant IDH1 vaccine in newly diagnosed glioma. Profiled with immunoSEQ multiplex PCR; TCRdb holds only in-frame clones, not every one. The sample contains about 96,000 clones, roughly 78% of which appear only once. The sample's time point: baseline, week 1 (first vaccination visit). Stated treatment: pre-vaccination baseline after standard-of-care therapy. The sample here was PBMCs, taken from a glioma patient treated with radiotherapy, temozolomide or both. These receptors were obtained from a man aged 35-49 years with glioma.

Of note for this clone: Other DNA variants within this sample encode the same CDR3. CDR3 amino acids: CASSLGTANTEAFF. The CDR3 nucleotides read TGTGCCAGCAGCCTCGGGACAGCGAACACTGAAGCTTTCTTT. The rearrangement joins TRBV5-4 to TRBJ1-1; 7 bases match TRBD1. The CDR3 has 14 residues. Germline V gene data show CDR1 as SGHNT and CDR2 as YYREEE (reference sequence). V gave up 4 bases and J gave up 1 base; unmatched junction bases: 4.

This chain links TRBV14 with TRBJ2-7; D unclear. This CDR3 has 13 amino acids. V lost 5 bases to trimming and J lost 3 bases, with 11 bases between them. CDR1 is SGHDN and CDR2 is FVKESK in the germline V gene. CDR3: CASSTFRLYEQYF. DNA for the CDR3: TGTGCCAGCAGCACCTTCCGTCTCTACGAGCAGTACTTC.

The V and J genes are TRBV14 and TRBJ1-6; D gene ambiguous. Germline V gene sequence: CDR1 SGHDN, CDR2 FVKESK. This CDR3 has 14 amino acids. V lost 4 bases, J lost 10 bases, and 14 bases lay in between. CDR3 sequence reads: CASSLGYLKSPLHF. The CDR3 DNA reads TGTGCCAGCAGCCTAGGATACCTGAAGTCACCCCTCCACTTT.

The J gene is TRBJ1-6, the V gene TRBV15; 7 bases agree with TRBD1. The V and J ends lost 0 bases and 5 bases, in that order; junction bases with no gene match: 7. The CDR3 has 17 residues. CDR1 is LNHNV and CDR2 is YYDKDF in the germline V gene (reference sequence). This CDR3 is CATSRDLQGNNNSPLHF. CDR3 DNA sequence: TGTGCCACCAGCAGAGATCTACAGGGGAATAATAATTCACCCCTCCACTTT.

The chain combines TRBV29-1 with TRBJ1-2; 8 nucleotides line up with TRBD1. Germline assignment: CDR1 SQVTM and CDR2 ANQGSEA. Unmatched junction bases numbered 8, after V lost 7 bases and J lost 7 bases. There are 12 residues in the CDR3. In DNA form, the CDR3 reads TGCAGCGCCCGCGGACAGGGAGCTGGCTACACCTTC. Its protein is CSARGQGAGYTF.

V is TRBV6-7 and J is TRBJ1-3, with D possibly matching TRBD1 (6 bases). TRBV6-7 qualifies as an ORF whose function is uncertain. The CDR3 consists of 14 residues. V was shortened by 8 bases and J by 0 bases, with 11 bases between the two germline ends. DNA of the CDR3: TGTGCCAGCTTCAGGGGAGACTCTGGAAACACCATATATTTT. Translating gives CASFRGDSGNTIYF.

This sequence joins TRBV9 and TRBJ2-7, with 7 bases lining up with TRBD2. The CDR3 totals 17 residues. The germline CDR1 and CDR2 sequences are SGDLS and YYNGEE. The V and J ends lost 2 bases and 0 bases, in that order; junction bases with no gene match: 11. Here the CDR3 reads CASSVSGGSPLSYEQYF. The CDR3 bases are TGTGCCAGCAGCGTCTCAGGCGGGAGCCCCCTCTCCTACGAGCAGTACTTC. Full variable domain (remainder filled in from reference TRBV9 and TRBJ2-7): DSGVTQTPKHLITATGQRVTLRCSPRSGDLSVYWYQQSLDQGLQFLIQYYNGEERAKGNILERFSAQQFPDLHSELNLSSLELGDSALYFCASSVSGGSPLSYEQYFGPGTRLTVT.

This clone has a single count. The CDR3 here is CASSAAVRQGKGSGANVLTF. CDR3 sequence (DNA): TGCGCCAGCAGCGCCGCAGTCAGACAGGGGAAAGGCTCTGGGGCCAACGTCCTGACTTTC. The chain has TRBV5-1 and TRBJ2-6, with 8 nucleotides matching TRBD1. The CDR3 contains 20 residues. V lost 4 bases and J lost 0; bases outside the gene matches: 15. CDR1 is SGHRS, CDR2 YFSETQ, per germline.

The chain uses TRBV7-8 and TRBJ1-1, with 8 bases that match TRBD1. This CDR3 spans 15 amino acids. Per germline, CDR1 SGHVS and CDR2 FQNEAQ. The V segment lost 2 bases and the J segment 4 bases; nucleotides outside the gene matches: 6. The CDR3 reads CASSLTQGAITEAFF. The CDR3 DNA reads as TGTGCCAGCAGCTTAACCCAGGGGGCCATCACTGAAGCTTTCTTT.

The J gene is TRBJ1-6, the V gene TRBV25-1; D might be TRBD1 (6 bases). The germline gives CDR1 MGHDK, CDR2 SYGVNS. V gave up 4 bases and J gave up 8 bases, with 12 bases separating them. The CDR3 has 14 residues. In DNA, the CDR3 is TGTGCCAGCAGTGGCCACAGGGCTGATTCACCCCTCCACTTT. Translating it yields CASSGHRADSPLHF.

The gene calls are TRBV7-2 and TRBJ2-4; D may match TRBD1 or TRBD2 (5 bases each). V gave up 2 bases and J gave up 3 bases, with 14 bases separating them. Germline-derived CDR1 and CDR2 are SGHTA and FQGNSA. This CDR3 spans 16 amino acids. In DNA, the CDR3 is TGTGCCAGCAGCTTAACGGTGGGACGGAGCAAAAACATTCAGTACTTC. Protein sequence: CASSLTVGRSKNIQYF. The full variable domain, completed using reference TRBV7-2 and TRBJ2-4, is GAGVSQSPSNKVTEKGKDVELRCDPISGHTALYWYRQSLGQGLEFLIYFQGNSAPDKSGLPSDRFSAERTGGSVSTLTIQRTQQEDSAVYLCASSLTVGRSKNIQYFGAGTRLSVL.

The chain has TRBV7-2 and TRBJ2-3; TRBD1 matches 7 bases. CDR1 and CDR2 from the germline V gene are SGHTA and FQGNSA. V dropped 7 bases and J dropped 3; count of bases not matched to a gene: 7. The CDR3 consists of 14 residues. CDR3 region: CASKTRGRTDTQYF. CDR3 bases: TGTGCCAGCAAAACTAGGGGGCGAACAGATACGCAGTATTTT. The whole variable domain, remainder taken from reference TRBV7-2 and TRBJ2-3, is GAGVSQSPSNKVTEKGKDVELRCDPISGHTALYWYRQSLGQGLEFLIYFQGNSAPDKSGLPSDRFSAERTGGSVSTLTIQRTQQEDSAVYLCASKTRGRTDTQYFGPGTRLTVL.

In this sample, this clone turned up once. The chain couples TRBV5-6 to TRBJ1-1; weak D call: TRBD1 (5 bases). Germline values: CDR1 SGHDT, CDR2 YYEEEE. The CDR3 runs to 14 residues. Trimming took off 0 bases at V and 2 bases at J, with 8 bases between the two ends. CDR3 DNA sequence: TGTGCCAGCAGCTTGGGACAGATAAACACTGAAGCTTTCTTT. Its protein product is CASSLGQINTEAFF.

In DNA, the CDR3 is TGTGCCAGCCGGGGCCCTGGGCCCGGTCAGCCCCAGCATTTT. Protein: CASRGPGPGQPQHF. The chain employs TRBV28 and TRBJ1-5; the D gene is possibly TRBD1 (5 bases). Germline CDR1 and CDR2: MDHEN and SYDVKM. The germline V and J ends were trimmed by 8 bases and 6 bases, with 17 bases remaining between them. The CDR3 extends over 14 amino acids.

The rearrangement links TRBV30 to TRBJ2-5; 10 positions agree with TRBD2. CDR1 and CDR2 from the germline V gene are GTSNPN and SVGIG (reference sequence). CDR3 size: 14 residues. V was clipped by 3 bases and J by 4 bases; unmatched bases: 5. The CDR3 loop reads CAWRIAGGLETQYF. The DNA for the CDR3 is TGTGCCTGGAGGATAGCGGGGGGCTTAGAGACCCAGTACTTC.

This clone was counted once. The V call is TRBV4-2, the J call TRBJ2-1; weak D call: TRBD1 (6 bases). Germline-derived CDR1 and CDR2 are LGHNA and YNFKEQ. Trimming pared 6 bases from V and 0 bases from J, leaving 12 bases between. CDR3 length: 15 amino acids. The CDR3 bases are TGTGCCAGCAGTCCTAAGGGGGACTCCTACAATGAGCAGTTCTTC. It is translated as CASSPKGDSYNEQFF.

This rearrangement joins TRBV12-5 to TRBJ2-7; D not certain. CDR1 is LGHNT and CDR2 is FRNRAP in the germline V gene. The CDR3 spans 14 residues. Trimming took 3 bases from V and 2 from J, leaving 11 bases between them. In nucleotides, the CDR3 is TGTGCTAGTGGTTTAGACTTACCTCCCTACGAGCAGTACTTC. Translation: CASGLDLPPYEQYF.

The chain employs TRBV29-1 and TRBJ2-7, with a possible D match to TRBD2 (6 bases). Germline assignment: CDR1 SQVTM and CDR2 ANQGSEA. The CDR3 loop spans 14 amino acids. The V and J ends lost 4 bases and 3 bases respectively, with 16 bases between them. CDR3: CSVARRGAGYEQYF. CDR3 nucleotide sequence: TGCAGCGTTGCACGGCGCGGGGCCGGCTACGAGCAGTACTTC.

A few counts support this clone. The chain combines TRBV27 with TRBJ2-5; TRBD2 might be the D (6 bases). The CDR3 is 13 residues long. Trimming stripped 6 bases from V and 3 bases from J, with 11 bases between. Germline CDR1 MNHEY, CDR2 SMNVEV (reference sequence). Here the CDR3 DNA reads TGTGCCAGCAGATCATGGGGGGAAGAGACCCAGTACTTC. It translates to CASRSWGEETQYF.

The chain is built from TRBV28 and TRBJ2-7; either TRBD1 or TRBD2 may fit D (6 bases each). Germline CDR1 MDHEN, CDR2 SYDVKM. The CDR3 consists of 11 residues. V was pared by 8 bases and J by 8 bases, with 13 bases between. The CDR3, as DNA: TGTGCCAGCTGGGGGGCCCAAAAGCAGTACTTC. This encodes CASWGAQKQYF.

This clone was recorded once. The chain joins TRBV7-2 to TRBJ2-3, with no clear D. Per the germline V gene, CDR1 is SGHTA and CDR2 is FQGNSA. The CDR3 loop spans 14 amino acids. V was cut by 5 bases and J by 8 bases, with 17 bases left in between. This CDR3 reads CASSPGGISGTQYF. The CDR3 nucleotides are TGTGCCAGCAGCCCAGGTGGGATAAGTGGTACGCAGTATTTT.

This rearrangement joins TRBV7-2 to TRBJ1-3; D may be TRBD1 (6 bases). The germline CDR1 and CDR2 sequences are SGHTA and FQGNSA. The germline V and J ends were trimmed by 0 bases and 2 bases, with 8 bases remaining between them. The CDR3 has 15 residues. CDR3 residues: CASSLARGAGNTIYF. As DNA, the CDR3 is TGTGCCAGCAGCTTAGCAAGGGGGGCTGGAAACACCATATATTTT. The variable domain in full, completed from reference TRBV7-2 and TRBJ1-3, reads GAGVSQSPSNKVTEKGKDVELRCDPISGHTALYWYRQSLGQGLEFLIYFQGNSAPDKSGLPSDRFSAERTGGSVSTLTIQRTQQEDSAVYLCASSLARGAGNTIYFGEGSWLTVV.

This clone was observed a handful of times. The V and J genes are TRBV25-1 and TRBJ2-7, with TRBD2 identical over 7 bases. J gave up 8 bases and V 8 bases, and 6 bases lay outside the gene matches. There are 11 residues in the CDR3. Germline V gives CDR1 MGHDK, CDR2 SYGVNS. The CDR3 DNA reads TGTGCCAGCCGGGAAGCGGGGAAGCAGTACTTC. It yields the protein CASREAGKQYF.

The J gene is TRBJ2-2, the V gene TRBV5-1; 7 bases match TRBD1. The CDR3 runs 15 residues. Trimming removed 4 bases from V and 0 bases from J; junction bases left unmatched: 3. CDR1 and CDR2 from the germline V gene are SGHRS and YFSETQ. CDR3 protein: CASSRDSANTGELFF. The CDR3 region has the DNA TGCGCCAGCAGCAGGGACAGCGCGAACACCGGGGAGCTGTTTTTT.

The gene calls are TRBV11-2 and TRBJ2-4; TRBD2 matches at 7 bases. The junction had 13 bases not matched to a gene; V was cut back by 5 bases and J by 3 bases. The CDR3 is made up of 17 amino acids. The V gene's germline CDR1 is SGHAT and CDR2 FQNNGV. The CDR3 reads CASSLLVAGENKNIQYF. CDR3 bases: TGTGCCAGCAGCCTACTAGTCGCGGGAGAGAACAAAAACATTCAGTACTTC.

CDR3 sequence reads: CASSDGTRGEQYF. The CDR3 DNA follows: TGCGCCAGCAGTGACGGGACTAGGGGCGAGCAGTACTTC. The V call is TRBV10-1, the J call TRBJ2-7, with 8 positions matching TRBD2. Germline V gene data show CDR1 as WNHNN and CDR2 as SYGVQD (reference sequence). V gave up 3 bases and J gave up 6 bases; unmatched junction bases: 4. This CDR3 region has 13 residues.

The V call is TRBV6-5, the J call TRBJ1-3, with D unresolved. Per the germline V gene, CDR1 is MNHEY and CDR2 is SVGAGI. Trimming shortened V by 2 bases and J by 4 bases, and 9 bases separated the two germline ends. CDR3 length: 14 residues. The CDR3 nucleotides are TGTGCCAGCAGTTACGCAGATTCAGGAAACACCATATATTTT. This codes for CASSYADSGNTIYF.